The 18 T cell receptor beta chains listed next were all sequenced from one sample in a study of OX40 agonist ivuxolimab in advanced cancers. The repertoire was sequenced with immunoSEQ multiplex PCR; TCRdb's copy has only in-frame clones and lacks some. The data contain some 80,000 clones, 94% of them singletons. The starting material was CD4+ or CD8+ T cells sorted from blood, obtained in a trial of the OX40 agonist ivuxolimab. The receptors were gathered from an adult with an advanced solid tumor such as melanoma, head and neck, liver or kidney cancer.

The V call is TRBV15, the J call TRBJ2-7, with D maybe TRBD2 (5 bases). Germline V gene data show CDR1 as LNHNV and CDR2 as YYDKDF (reference sequence). This CDR3 is built from 12 residues. Trimming pared 1 base from V and 6 bases from J, leaving 7 bases between. As DNA, the CDR3 is TGTGCCACCAGCAGAGCCAGCGGCGAGCAGTACTTC. Residues: CATSRASGEQYF.

In this sample, this clone turned up once. The chain couples TRBV4-1 to TRBJ2-1, with 7 bases lining up with TRBD2. CDR1 is MGHRA and CDR2 is YSYEKL in the germline V gene. This CDR3 comprises 15 residues. The V and J ends lost 3 bases and 7 bases, in that order; junction bases with no gene match: 9. The CDR3: CASSHGPPGGNEQFF. The CDR3 DNA is TGCGCCAGCAGCCATGGGCCCCCGGGAGGAAATGAGCAGTTCTTC.

The CDR3 region is CASTRTGGVETQYF. The CDR3 coding sequence is TGCGCCAGCACCCGTACAGGGGGCGTCGAGACCCAGTACTTC. This chain connects TRBV23-1 to TRBJ2-5; 9 bases are a match to TRBD1. TRBV23-1 is an ORF, and what it does is uncertain. The CDR3 sequence is 14 residues long. V shed 7 bases and J 5 bases; nucleotides not matched to a gene: 8.

The chain has TRBV5-1 and TRBJ1-5; 8 bases are a match to TRBD1. The V gene's germline CDR1 is SGHRS and CDR2 YFSETQ. The CDR3 sequence is 15 residues long. V was pared by 0 bases and J by 6 bases, with 5 bases of the junction left unmatched. The CDR3 region is CASSLEGRGLQPQHF. Here the CDR3 DNA reads TGCGCCAGCAGCTTGGAGGGCAGGGGGCTTCAGCCCCAGCATTTT.

The chain carries TRBV7-2 and TRBJ2-1, with D possibly being TRBD1 (5 bases). The V and J ends lost 0 bases and 8 bases respectively, with 11 bases between them. CDR1 SGHTA and CDR2 FQGNSA come from the germline V gene. This CDR3 comprises 14 residues. This CDR3 is CASSLAQVGDEQFF. CDR3 in DNA: TGTGCCAGCAGCTTAGCACAGGTGGGCGATGAGCAGTTCTTC.

In regard to this clone: A junction end diverges from the germline sequence, so it may reflect a read error. The sample has other DNA sequences that encode this CDR3 too. The rearrangement uses TRBV19 and TRBJ1-2; 7 nucleotides agree with TRBD1. Germline assignment: CDR1 LNHDA and CDR2 SQIVND (reference sequence). This CDR3 is built from 14 residues. The CDR3 is CVSRGTDVNYGYTF. The CDR3 DNA follows: TGTGTCAGTCGCGGGACAGACGTCAACTATGGCTATACCTTC.

This chain links TRBV15 with TRBJ1-1; tentative D call: TRBD1 (5 bases). This CDR3 has 16 residues. CDR1 is LNHNV and CDR2 is YYDKDF in the germline V gene (reference sequence). V lost 1 base and J lost 4, with 16 bases in between. Here the CDR3 DNA reads TGTGCCACCAGCAGAGGAATCTTTGAGGGGCGCACTGAAGCTTTCTTT. The encoded protein is CATSRGIFEGRTEAFF.

The chain couples TRBV4-3 to TRBJ2-3; 8 bases agree with TRBD2. The CDR3 extends over 15 amino acids. Per germline, CDR1 LGHNA and CDR2 YSLEER. J was trimmed by 3 bases and V by 3 bases; bases with no gene match: 5. Written as DNA, the CDR3 is TGCGCCAGCAGCCAGAAGACTAGCGTGACAGATACGCAGTATTTT. It translates to CASSQKTSVTDTQYF.

This clone occurred a few times. J is TRBJ1-5 and V is TRBV6-5; TRBD1 matches 7 bases. Unmatched junction bases numbered 5, after V lost 6 bases and J lost 0 bases. The germline gives CDR1 MNHEY, CDR2 SVGAGI. This CDR3 is built from 15 residues. DNA of the CDR3: TGTGCCAGCAGACCCACAGGGGATAGCAATCAGCCCCAGCATTTT. Translating gives CASRPTGDSNQPQHF.

This chain links TRBV9 with TRBJ2-7, with 8 bases aligning to TRBD2. Germline loops: CDR1 SGDLS, CDR2 YYNGEE. J was trimmed by 3 bases and V by 0 bases; bases with no gene match: 2. This CDR3 is 14 amino acids long. The CDR3 is CASSVAGGGYEQYF. Written as DNA, the CDR3 is TGTGCCAGCAGCGTAGCGGGGGGGGGCTACGAGCAGTACTTC.

The chain uses TRBV11-2 and TRBJ2-7, with D perhaps TRBD1 (6 bases). V was cut by 5 bases and J by 7 bases, with 18 bases left in between. The CDR3 is 14 amino acids. Germline V gives CDR1 SGHAT, CDR2 FQNNGV. This chain's CDR3 is CASSRVGGRQEQYF. As DNA, the CDR3 is TGTGCCAGCAGCCGAGTAGGGGGTCGGCAAGAGCAGTACTTC.

The V call is TRBV5-4, the J call TRBJ2-1, with a tentative D call TRBD1 (5 bases). The V end was cut by 4 bases, the J end by 9 bases, with 11 bases between. CDR3 length: 12 residues. Germline V gene data show CDR1 as SGHNT and CDR2 as YYREEE (reference sequence). The CDR3 protein is CASSLPGIEQFF. CDR3 DNA: TGTGCCAGCAGCCTACCAGGGATTGAGCAGTTCTTC.

The genes are TRBV11-2 and TRBJ2-7; TRBD2 matches 8 bases. CDR3 length: 14 amino acids. CDR1 is SGHAT, CDR2 FQNNGV, per germline. J gave up 0 bases and V 5 bases, and 3 bases lay outside the gene matches. The chain's CDR3 is CASSSGGHSYEQYF. The CDR3 DNA sequence: TGTGCCAGCAGCAGCGGGGGACACTCCTACGAGCAGTACTTC.

V is TRBV27 and J is TRBJ1-2; tentatively, D is TRBD1 (5 bases). Deletions cut 5 bases from V and 3 bases from J, with 13 bases between. The CDR3 runs 14 residues. CDR1 and CDR2 from the germline V gene are MNHEY and SMNVEV (reference sequence). In DNA form, the CDR3 reads TGTGCCAGCAGTCTGACCGGGACGGACTATGGCTACACCTTC. It yields the protein CASSLTGTDYGYTF.

V usage is TRBV19 and J usage is TRBJ2-7; TRBD2 agrees at 13 bases. This CDR3 has 20 residues. Germline V gives CDR1 LNHDA, CDR2 SQIVND (reference sequence). Losses at the gene ends were 9 bases for V and 3 bases for J; bases not matched to a gene: 23. CDR3 loop: CASSSPGLAGPHQGYYEQYF. In DNA form, the CDR3 reads TGTGCCAGCTCTTCTCCGGGACTAGCGGGACCTCACCAGGGGTACTACGAGCAGTACTTC.

The chain recombines TRBV7-2 with TRBJ1-1, with TRBD1 as a possible D gene (6 bases). The CDR3 extends over 15 amino acids. Between the trimmed V and J ends, which lost 5 bases and 7 bases, there was a span of 20 bases. CDR1 and CDR2 from the germline V gene are SGHTA and FQGNSA. CDR3 in DNA: TGTGCCAGCAGCCGAGGACAGATCGGGTTATATGAAGCTTTCTTT. Its protein is CASSRGQIGLYEAFF.

The J gene is TRBJ2-2, the V gene TRBV14, with D perhaps matching TRBD1 (6 bases). Trimming left V 4 bases short and J 0 bases short, with 9 bases between. CDR1 and CDR2 (germline): SGHDN, FVKESK. The CDR3 sequence is 15 residues long. The CDR3 nucleotides are TGTGCCAGCAGCCCTAGGACAGCGAACACCGGGGAGCTGTTTTTT. It specifies CASSPRTANTGELFF.

Concerning this clone: Additional DNA sequences in this sample encode the identical CDR3. The V call is TRBV5-6, the J call TRBJ2-7, with D unclear. Looked up from germline, CDR1 is SGHDT and CDR2 is YYEEEE. The CDR3 consists of 13 residues. V lost 0 bases and J 2 bases, leaving 6 bases between the germline ends. The CDR3 region is CASSLGSAYEQYF. The CDR3 DNA is TGTGCCAGCAGCTTGGGCAGCGCCTACGAGCAGTACTTC.